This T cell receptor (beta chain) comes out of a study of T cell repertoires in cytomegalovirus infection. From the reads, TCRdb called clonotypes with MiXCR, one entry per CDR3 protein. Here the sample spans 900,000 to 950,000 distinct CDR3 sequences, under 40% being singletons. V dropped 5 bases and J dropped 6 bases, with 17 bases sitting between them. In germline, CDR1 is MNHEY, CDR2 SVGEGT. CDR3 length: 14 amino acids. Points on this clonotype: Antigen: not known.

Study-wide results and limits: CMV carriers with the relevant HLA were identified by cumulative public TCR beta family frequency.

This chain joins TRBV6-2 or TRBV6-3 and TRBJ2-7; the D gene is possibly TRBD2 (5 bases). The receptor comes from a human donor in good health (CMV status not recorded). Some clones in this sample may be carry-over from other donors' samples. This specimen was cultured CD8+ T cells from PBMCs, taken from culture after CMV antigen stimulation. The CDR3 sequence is CASSLLAESGEQYV. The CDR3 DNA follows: TGTGCCAGCAGTCTCCTAGCAGAGTCCGGCGAGCAGTACGTC.